Listed below are T cell receptor beta chains from one sample, sequenced in a study of T cells in Graves' hyperthyroidism and ophthalmopathy. TCRdb recomputed calls from the multiplex PCR reads with MiXCR, one row per CDR3 protein. Here the sample spans 450,000 to 600,000 distinct CDR3 sequences, around 13% being singletons. Sample: blood. These receptors were obtained from a middle-aged woman with Graves' hyperthyroidism. The CDR3 runs from the conserved cysteine through the conserved F or W. The order of the fields is V gene, D gene, clone size, CDR3 length, J gene, CDR3 protein, CDR3 DNA. D genes are given only for firm matches. Not all rows give a size; the values are once, few, many and, for expanded clones, a class.

>TRBV7-9|NA|many|15|TRBJ1-2
CASSLAAALGYGYTF
TGTGCCAGCAGCTTAGCCGCAGCCTTGGGCTATGGCTACACCTTC
>TRBV10-3|NA|NA|12|TRBJ2-1
CAISGVSDEQFF
TGTGCCATCTCGGGAGTATCGGATGAGCAGTTCTTC
>TRBV7-3|NA|many|14|TRBJ2-3
CASSLMGVTDTQYF
TGTGCCAGCAGCTTAATGGGGGTCACAGATACGCAGTATTTT
>TRBV2|NA|many|11|TRBJ2-1
CASKRETLQFF
TGTGCCAGCAAACGGGAGACTCTTCAGTTCTTC
>TRBV5-1|NA|NA|14|TRBJ2-3
CASSFSAAGDTQYF
TGCGCCAGCAGCTTCAGCGCTGCGGGAGATACGCAGTATTTT
>TRBV12-3/TRBV12-4|NA|few|16|TRBJ2-2
CASSLFLGANTGELFF
TGTGCCAGCAGTTTATTTTTGGGGGCCAACACCGGGGAGCTGTTTTTT
>TRBV25-1|NA|many|13|TRBJ2-7
CASSRDKFYEQYF
TGTGCCAGCAGCCGGGACAAGTTCTACGAGCAGTACTTC
>TRBV19|TRBD1|many|16|TRBJ1-5
CASSFSPGGSNQPQHF
TGTGCCAGTAGTTTTTCCCCAGGGGGTAGCAATCAGCCCCAGCATTTT
>TRBV7-7|NA|NA|14|TRBJ2-1
CASSRITGLDEQFF
TGTGCTAGCAGCCGAATAACAGGGTTGGATGAGCAGTTCTTC
>TRBV12-3/TRBV12-4|TRBD1|few|14|TRBJ1-5
CASSLSGGEELQHF
TGTGCCAGCAGTTTATCAGGGGGTGAGGAGCTCCAGCATTTT
>TRBV20-1|TRBD1|many|15|TRBJ1-5
CSARELEGGTQPQHF
TGCAGTGCTAGAGAACTAGAAGGGGGCACTCAGCCCCAGCATTTT
>TRBV6-6|NA|many|15|TRBJ2-7
CASSYSKAVSYEQYF
TGTGCCAGCAGTTACTCGAAAGCAGTCTCCTACGAGCAGTACTTC
>TRBV6-1|TRBD1|few|16|TRBJ2-7
CASTPGTGPGSNEQYF
TGTGCCAGCACCCCCGGGACAGGGCCTGGATCTAACGAGCAGTACTTC
>TRBV7-2|NA|many|14|TRBJ1-4
CASSSGVLNEKLFF
TGTGCCAGCAGCTCCGGGGTCCTTAATGAAAAACTGTTTTTT
>TRBV29-1|TRBD2|NA|16|TRBJ2-1
CSVEAVREDSYNEQFF
TGCAGCGTTGAAGCGGTGCGGGAGGATTCCTACAATGAGCAGTTCTTC
>TRBV5-1|NA|many|13|TRBJ1-1
CASSIPGMTEAFF
TGCGCCAGCAGCATCCCGGGTATGACTGAAGCTTTCTTT